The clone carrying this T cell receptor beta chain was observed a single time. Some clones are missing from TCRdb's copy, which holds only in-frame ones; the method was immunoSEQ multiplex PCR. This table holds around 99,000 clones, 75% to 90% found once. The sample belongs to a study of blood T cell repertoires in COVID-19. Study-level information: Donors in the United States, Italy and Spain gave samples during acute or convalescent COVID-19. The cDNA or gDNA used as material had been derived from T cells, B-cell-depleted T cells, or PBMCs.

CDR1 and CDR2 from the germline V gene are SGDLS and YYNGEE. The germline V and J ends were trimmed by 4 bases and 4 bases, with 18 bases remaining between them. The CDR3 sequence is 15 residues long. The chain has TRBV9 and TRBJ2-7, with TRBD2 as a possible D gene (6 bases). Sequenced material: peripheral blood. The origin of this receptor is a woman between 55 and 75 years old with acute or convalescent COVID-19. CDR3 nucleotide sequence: TGTGCCAGCAGCACAGCCCCGGGAGAAGGGTACGAGCAGTACTTC. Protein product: CASSTAPGEGYEQYF.